This T cell receptor (beta chain) emerged from a study of Graves' ophthalmopathy and Graves' hyperthyroidism. RNA served as the template for amplifying TCR beta CDR3 regions. RT-PCR was first run with HTBI primers, then multiplex PCR in a second round. MiXCR, run by TCRdb on the multiplex PCR reads, gives a single entry per CDR3 protein. The table shows 1 million to 1.3 million distinct CDR3 sequences, with about 36% occurring only once. This clonotype occurred a few times. Its antigen is not identified. V dropped 0 bases and J dropped 3 bases, with 5 bases sitting between them. The CDR3 contains 14 residues. Germline values: CDR1 LNHNV, CDR2 YYDKDF (reference sequence). General observations from the study: Blood contained most expanded thyroid clonotypes exceeding 0.001 frequency.

J is TRBJ2-2 and V is TRBV15; D is undetermined. The TCR comes from an adult man with Graves' hyperthyroidism. The sequencing input was peripheral blood or thyroid tissue (not recorded which). The CDR3 sequence is CATSRESDTGELFF. The CDR3 DNA sequence: TGTGCCACCAGCAGAGAATCTGACACCGGGGAGCTGTTTTTT. The full variable domain, completed using reference TRBV15 and TRBJ2-2, is DAMVIQNPRYQVTQFGKPVTLSCSQTLNHNVMYWYQQKSSQAPKLLFHYYDKDFNNEADTPDNFQSRRPNTSFCFLDIRSPGLGDTAMYLCATSRESDTGELFFGEGSRLTVL.